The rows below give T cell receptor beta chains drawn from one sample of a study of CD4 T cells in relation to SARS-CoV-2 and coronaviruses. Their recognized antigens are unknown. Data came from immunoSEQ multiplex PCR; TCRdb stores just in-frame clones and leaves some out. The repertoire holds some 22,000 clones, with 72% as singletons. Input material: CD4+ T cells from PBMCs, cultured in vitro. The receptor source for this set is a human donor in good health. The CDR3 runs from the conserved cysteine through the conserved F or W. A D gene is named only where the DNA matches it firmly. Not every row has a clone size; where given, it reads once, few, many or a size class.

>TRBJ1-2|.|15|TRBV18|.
CASSRVGRGGRGYTF
TGTGCCAGCTCACGGGTAGGTAGGGGAGGACGCGGCTACACCTTC
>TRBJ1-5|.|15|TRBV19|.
CASMPPGKESQPQHF
TGTGCCAGTATGCCTCCGGGAAAGGAGAGTCAGCCCCAGCATTTT
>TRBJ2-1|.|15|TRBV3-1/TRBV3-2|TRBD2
CASSPPGLVGNEQFF
TGTGCCAGCAGCCCTCCGGGACTAGTAGGCAATGAGCAGTTCTTC
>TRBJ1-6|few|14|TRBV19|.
CAGGRGLDNSPLHF
TGTGCCGGGGGGAGAGGGCTCGATAATTCACCCCTCCACTTT
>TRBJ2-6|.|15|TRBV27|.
CASRPRGSGANVLTF
TGTGCCAGCCGCCCCAGGGGCTCTGGGGCCAACGTCCTGACTTTC
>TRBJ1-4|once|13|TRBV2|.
CASMGGRGEKLFF
TGTGCCAGCATGGGGGGCAGGGGTGAAAAACTGTTTTTT
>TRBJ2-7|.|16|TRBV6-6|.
CASSYSARQVTHEQYF
TGTGCCAGCAGTTACTCAGCGAGACAGGTTACCCACGAGCAGTACTTC
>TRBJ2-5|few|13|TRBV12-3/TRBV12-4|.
CASSVVVGETQYF
TGTGCCAGCAGTGTAGTAGTGGGAGAGACCCAGTACTTC
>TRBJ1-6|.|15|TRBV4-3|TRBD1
CASSQSGQFNSPLHF
TGCGCCAGCAGCCAGTCGGGACAGTTTAATTCACCCCTCCACTTT
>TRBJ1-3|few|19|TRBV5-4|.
CASSLGGVFGHNSGNTIYF
TGTGCCAGCAGCTTGGGGGGGGTTTTCGGACACAACTCTGGAAACACCATATATTTT
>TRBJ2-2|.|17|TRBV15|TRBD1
CATSRDPTTGDTGELFF
TGTGCCACCAGCAGAGATCCTACGACAGGGGACACCGGGGAGCTGTTTTTT
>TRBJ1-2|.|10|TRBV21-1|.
CASSKQGRVF
TGTGCCAGCAGCAAGCAGGGGAGGGTTTTC
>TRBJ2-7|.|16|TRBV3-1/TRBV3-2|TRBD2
CASRPPLAGASYEQYF
TGTGCCAGCAGGCCACCTCTAGCGGGGGCTTCCTACGAGCAGTACTTC
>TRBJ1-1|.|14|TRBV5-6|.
CASSWGGADTEAFF
TGTGCCAGCAGCTGGGGCGGGGCCGACACTGAAGCTTTCTTT
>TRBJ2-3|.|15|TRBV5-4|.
CASSLGGASTDTQYF
TGTGCCAGCAGCTTAGGGGGAGCTAGCACAGATACGCAGTATTTT
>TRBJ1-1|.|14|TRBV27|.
CASKSGNMNTEAFF
TGTGCCAGCAAATCAGGGAACATGAACACTGAAGCTTTCTTT
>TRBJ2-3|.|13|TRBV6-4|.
CASSELATDTQYF
TGTGCCAGCAGTGAACTAGCAACAGATACGCAGTATTTT
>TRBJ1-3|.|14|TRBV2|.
CASSRQVSGNTIYF
TGTGCCAGCAGTCGACAGGTCTCTGGAAACACCATATATTTT
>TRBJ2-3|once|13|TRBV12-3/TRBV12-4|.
CAIASGSWNTQYF
TGTGCCATCGCATCTGGCAGTTGGAATACGCAGTATTTT
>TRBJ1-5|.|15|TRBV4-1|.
CASSLITSSNQPQHF
TGCGCCAGCAGCCTGATTACATCGTCGAATCAGCCCCAGCATTTT
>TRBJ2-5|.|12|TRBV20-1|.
CSASMGQETQYF
TGCAGTGCTAGTATGGGTCAAGAGACCCAGTACTTC
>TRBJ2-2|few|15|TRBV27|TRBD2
CASSRGGKNTGELFF
TGTGCCAGCAGTCGCGGGGGAAAGAACACCGGGGAGCTGTTTTTT
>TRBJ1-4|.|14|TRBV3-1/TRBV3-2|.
CASSQFPTNEKLFF
TGTGCCAGCAGCCAATTTCCAACTAATGAAAAACTGTTTTTT
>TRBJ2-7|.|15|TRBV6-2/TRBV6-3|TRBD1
CASSYQGQGLYEQYF
TGTGCCAGCAGTTACCAAGGACAGGGCCTCTACGAGCAGTACTTC
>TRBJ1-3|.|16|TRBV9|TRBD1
CASSVAGTGGMDTIYF
TGTGCCAGCAGCGTAGCTGGAACAGGGGGCATGGACACCATATATTTT
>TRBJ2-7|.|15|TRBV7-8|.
CASSLMTDQAYEQYF
TGTGCCAGCAGCTTGATGACGGATCAGGCCTACGAGCAGTACTTC
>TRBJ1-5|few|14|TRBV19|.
CASDFGRRNQPQHF
TGTGCCAGCGATTTCGGCAGGAGGAATCAGCCCCAGCATTTT
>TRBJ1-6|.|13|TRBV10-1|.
CASSDGGNSPLHF
TGCGCCAGCAGTGATGGAGGTAATTCACCCCTCCACTTT
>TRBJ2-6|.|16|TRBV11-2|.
CASSLRGPSGANVLTF
TGTGCCAGCAGCTTGCGGGGTCCCTCTGGGGCCAACGTCCTGACTTTC
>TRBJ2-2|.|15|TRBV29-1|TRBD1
CSVTRTGGASGELFF
TGCAGCGTCACCCGGACAGGGGGCGCGTCCGGGGAGCTGTTTTTT
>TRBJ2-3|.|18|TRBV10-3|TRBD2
CAISDMVAGESSTDTQYF
TGTGCCATCAGTGATATGGTAGCGGGAGAAAGCAGCACAGATACGCAGTATTTT
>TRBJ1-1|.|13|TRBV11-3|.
CASSRGRITEAFF
TGTGCCAGCAGCCGTGGGCGGATAACTGAAGCTTTCTTT
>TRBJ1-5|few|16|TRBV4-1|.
CASSQDFGQSNQPQHF
TGCGCCAGCAGCCAAGATTTTGGGCAAAGCAATCAGCCCCAGCATTTT
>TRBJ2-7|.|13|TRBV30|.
CAWSLSGSGEQYF
TGTGCCTGGAGCCTTAGCGGTTCGGGCGAGCAGTACTTC
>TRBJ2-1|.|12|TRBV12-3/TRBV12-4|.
CASSSGYNEQFF
TGTGCCAGCAGTTCAGGGTACAATGAGCAGTTCTTC
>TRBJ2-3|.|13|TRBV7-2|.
CASSLPLVATQYF
TGTGCCAGCAGCTTACCCCTGGTGGCTACGCAGTATTTT
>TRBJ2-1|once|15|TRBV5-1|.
CASSEGLSRYNEQFF
TGCGCCAGCAGCGAGGGACTCTCAAGATACAATGAGCAGTTCTTC
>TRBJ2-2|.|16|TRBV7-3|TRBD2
CASSSVAGRGTGELFF
TGTGCCAGCAGCTCCGTAGCGGGTCGGGGGACCGGGGAGCTGTTTTTT
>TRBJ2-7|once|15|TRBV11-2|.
CTSSPNTGSSYEQYF
TGTACCAGCAGCCCGAATACCGGGAGTTCCTACGAGCAGTACTTC
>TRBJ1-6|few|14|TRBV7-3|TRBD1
CASSMGQWDSPLHF
TGTGCCAGCAGCATGGGACAGTGGGATTCACCCCTCCACTTT
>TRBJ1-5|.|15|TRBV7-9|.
CASSPTEGPNQPQHF
TGTGCCAGCAGCCCCACGGAGGGACCCAATCAGCCCCAGCATTTT
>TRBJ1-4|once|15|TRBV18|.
CASSPERGTNEKLFF
TGTGCCAGCTCCCCCGAGAGGGGGACTAATGAAAAACTGTTTTTT
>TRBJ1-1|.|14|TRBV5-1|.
CASRAGTPGTEAFF
TGCGCCAGCAGGGCCGGGACCCCCGGCACTGAAGCTTTCTTT
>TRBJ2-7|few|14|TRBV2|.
CASKGRQGGVEQYF
TGTGCCAGCAAAGGGCGTCAGGGAGGAGTCGAGCAGTACTTC
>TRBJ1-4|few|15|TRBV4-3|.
CASSQEGLGYEKLFF
TGCGCCAGCAGCCAAGAAGGGCTGGGATATGAAAAACTGTTTTTT
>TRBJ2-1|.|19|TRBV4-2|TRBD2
CASSQVVGHGTSGSGEQFF
TGTGCCAGCAGCCAAGTCGTGGGACATGGGACTAGCGGGAGCGGTGAGCAGTTCTTC
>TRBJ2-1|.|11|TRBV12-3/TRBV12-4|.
CASSFGGEQFF
TGTGCCAGCAGTTTTGGAGGTGAGCAGTTCTTC
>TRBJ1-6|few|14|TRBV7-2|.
CASSSDTYNSPLHF
TGTGCCAGCAGCTCTGACACGTATAATTCACCCCTCCACTTT
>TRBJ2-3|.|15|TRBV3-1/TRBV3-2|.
CASSPRLGRTDTQYF
TGTGCCAGCAGCCCCCGCCTAGGTCGCACAGATACGCAGTATTTT
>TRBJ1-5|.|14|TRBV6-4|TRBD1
CASSDQGGVQPQHF
TGTGCCAGCAGTGACCAAGGGGGCGTTCAGCCCCAGCATTTT
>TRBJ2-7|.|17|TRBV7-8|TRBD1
CASSLARRPGGFYEQYF
TGTGCCAGCAGCTTAGCCCGCCGCCCAGGGGGTTTCTACGAGCAGTACTTC
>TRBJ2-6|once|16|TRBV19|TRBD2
CASSIAGVSGANVLTF
TGTGCCAGTAGTATTGCGGGGGTCTCTGGGGCCAACGTCCTGACTTTC
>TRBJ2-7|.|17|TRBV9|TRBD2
CASSVGASGRSDYEQYF
TGTGCCAGCAGCGTAGGGGCTAGCGGGAGATCAGACTACGAGCAGTACTTC
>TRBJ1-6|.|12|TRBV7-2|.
CASSLSHSPLHF
TGTGCCAGCAGCCTATCTCATTCACCCCTCCACTTT